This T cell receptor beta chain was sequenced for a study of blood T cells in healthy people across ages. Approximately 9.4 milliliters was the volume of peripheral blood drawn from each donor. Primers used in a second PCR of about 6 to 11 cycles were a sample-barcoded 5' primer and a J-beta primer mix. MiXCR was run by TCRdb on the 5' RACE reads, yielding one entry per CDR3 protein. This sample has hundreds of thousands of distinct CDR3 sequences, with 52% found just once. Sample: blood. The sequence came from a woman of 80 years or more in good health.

The chain's CDR3 is CASSQRGLGSYNEQFF. The CDR3 DNA sequence: TGTGCCAGCAGCCAAAGGGGGCTGGGCTCCTACAATGAGCAGTTCTTC. The chain links TRBV3-1 to TRBJ2-1, with 7 bases that match TRBD1. CDR3 length: 16 amino acids. Germline V CDR1 and CDR2: LGHDT, YNNKEL (reference sequence). V shed 2 bases and J 0 bases; nucleotides not matched to a gene: 4.